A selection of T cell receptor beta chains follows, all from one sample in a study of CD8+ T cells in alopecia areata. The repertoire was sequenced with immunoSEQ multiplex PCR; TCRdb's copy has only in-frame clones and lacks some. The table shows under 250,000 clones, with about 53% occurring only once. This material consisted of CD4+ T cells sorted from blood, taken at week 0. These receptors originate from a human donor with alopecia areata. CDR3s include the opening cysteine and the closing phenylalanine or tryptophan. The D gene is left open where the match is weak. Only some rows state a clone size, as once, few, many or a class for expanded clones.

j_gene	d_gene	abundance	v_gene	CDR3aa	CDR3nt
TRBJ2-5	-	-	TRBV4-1	CASSQLGSGQETQYF	TGCGCCAGCAGCCAGCTCGGATCCGGACAAGAGACCCAGTACTTC
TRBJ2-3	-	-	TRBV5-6	CASSLTRADTQYF	TGTGCCAGCAGCTTGACCAGGGCGGATACGCAGTATTTT
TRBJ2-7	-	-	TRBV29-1	CSVEVHPSPAYEQYF	TGCAGCGTTGAAGTTCATCCCAGCCCCGCCTACGAGCAGTACTTC
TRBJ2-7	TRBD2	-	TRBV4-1	CASSQGLAGTYEQYF	TGCGCCAGCAGCCAAGGACTAGCGGGCACCTACGAGCAGTACTTC
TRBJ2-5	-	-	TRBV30	CAWSALETQYF	TGTGCCTGGAGTGCCCTGGAGACCCAGTACTTC
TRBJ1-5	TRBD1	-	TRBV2	CASSLQGIGNQPQHF	TGTGCCAGCAGTCTACAGGGGATCGGCAATCAGCCCCAGCATTTT
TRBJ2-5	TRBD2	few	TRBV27	CASGLAGNLRETQYF	TGTGCCAGTGGACTAGCGGGGAATCTTCGGGAGACCCAGTACTTC
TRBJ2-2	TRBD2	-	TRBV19	CASSMRTSHSRSSLFF	TGTGCCAGTAGTATGCGGACTAGCCACTCCCGATCGTCGCTGTTTTTT
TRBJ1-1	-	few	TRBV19	CASSITGNTEAFF	TGTGCCAGTAGTATCACAGGGAACACTGAAGCTTTCTTT
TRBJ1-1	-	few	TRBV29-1	CSVAGARGLEESEAFF	TGCAGCGTTGCAGGGGCAAGGGGGTTGGAGGAAAGTGAAGCTTTCTTT
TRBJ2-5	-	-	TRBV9	CASSVWSSQETQYF	TGTGCCAGCAGCGTATGGTCATCTCAAGAGACCCAGTACTTC
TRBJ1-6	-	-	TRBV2	CASREIANSPLHF	TGTGCCAGCCGAGAGATTGCGAATTCACCCCTCCACTTT
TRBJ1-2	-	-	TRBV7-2	CASSFRQPNYGYTF	TGTGCCAGCAGCTTCCGACAGCCCAACTATGGCTACACCTTC
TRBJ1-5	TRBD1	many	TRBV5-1	CASSLGQGGNQPQHF	TGCGCCAGCAGCCTGGGACAGGGAGGCAATCAGCCCCAGCATTTT
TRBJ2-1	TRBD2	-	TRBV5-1	CASSRGTSPHEQFF	TGCGCCAGCAGCCGCGGGACTAGCCCCCATGAGCAGTTCTTC
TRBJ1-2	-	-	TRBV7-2	CASSTRTGEGYGYTF	TGTGCCAGCAGCACAAGAACGGGCGAGGGGTACGGCTACACCTTC